This T cell receptor (beta chain) derives from a study of blood T cell repertoires in COVID-19 (dated by TCRdb to about 2020). For the wider study: Recovered participants in ImmuneRACE Cohort 3 were defined as having two consecutive negative NP/OP PCR tests, clearance from a healthcare professional, or resolution of symptoms. The prospective study material was composed of cDNA or gDNA derived from T cells, B-cell-depleted T cells, or PBMCs. The dataset comprised deeply sampled blood TCRbeta repertoires from subjects exposed to, actively infected with, or recovered from COVID-19. A de-identified subject ID, COVID-19 status, age in years and sex were almost always included in the sample metadata. Samples covering the acute and convalescent phases of COVID-19 were provided by collaborators in the United States, Italy and Spain. The repertoires were released in a freely available public database meant as a resource for research on the immune response to SARS-CoV-2. The samples were drawn from the first 160 participants of the ongoing ImmuneRACE study and from roughly 1,300 subjects provided by 6 global collaborators. Where HLA class I and class II types were available, the types were taken from metadata supplied by the sample provider, not from assay-based typing.

For CDR1 and CDR2, the germline V gene lists WSHSY and SAAADI. The V end gives up 8 bases and the J end 9 bases, leaving 7 bases in the junction not matched to a gene. There are 14 amino acids in the CDR3, from cysteine to phenylalanine inclusive. Just the 42-base CDR3 DNA is kept, in frame starting at base 1. Enrolling through a virtual design, the prospective study's participants ranged in age from about 18 to 89 years and lived across approximately 25 United States geographic areas. Cohort assignment in the prospective study relied on participant-reported clinical history from a screening survey and a study questionnaire. Mobile phlebotomists in the prospective study collected whole blood, serum and a nasopharyngeal or oropharyngeal swab from every participant. Additional blood draws and questionnaires over an approximately two-month period could optionally be provided by prospective study participants. Blood samples from the prospective study were shipped frozen or at room temperature prior to DNA extraction.

TCRbeta CDR3 regions were amplified from genomic DNA by means of the immunoSEQ Assay, a bias-controlled multiplex PCR. As for how the authors treated the data: The number of nucleated cells in each sample was estimated from the amplification of reference gene primers within the assay. To quantify the absolute abundance of each unique TCRbeta CDR3 rearrangement, sequence reads were collapsed and filtered. For each sample, productive Simpson clonality was calculated as the square root of Simpson's diversity index over productive rearrangements. Here the immuneACCESS table is served through TCRdb, limited to in-frame sequences with V and J called. Missing clones are a known gap in these copies; in checked studies unresolved V genes cover under half, and the rest lacks a known reason. Clone size and V and J calls were adopted from that table, with D and trimming inferred from the DNA. The sample includes 250,000 to 350,000 clones, with approximately 90% observed a single time. The ten largest clones take up under 2.5% of the sample.

On the study overall, not on this receptor specifically: The amount of clinical and demographic metadata varied by source and participant and was provided uncurated.

Details on this clone: This receptor's antigen is unknown. Base qualities were left out, and no much larger clone turns up one base away.

The chain joins TRBV10-2 to TRBJ2-1; 13 of the junction bases match TRBD2. What was sequenced was PBMCs or T cells enriched from blood (not recorded which). The clonotype originates from a woman aged 55-69 years in a cohort exposed to, infected with or recovered from COVID-19 (not recorded which). The encoded CDR3 is CASRTSGRAAEQFF. At the DNA level, the sequence is TGCGCCAGCCGTACTAGCGGGAGGGCGGCTGAGCAGTTCTTC.